Listed below are T cell receptor beta chains from one sample, sequenced in a study of blood T cells in healthy people across ages. TCRdb used MiXCR to reprocess the 5' RACE reads, holding one entry per CDR3 protein. The profile shows roughly 1.5 million distinct CDR3 sequences, about 42% of them singletons. Sequenced material: blood. The receptors derive from a woman aged 18-29 years in good health. The CDR3 runs from the conserved cysteine through the conserved F or W. The D gene is left open where the match is weak. Size values are once, few and many counts, or a class for expanded clones, and some rows have none.

V gene: TRBV4-3
clone size: .
D gene: .
J gene: TRBJ1-1
CDR3 protein: CASSQDWLGTEAFF
CDR3 DNA: TGCGCCAGCAGCCAAGACTGGCTGGGCACTGAAGCTTTCTTT

V gene: TRBV27
clone size: many
D gene: TRBD1
J gene: TRBJ1-2
CDR3 protein: CASSLIAGTAYGYTF
CDR3 DNA: TGTGCCAGCAGTTTAATAGCCGGGACAGCCTATGGCTACACCTTC

V gene: TRBV4-3
clone size: .
D gene: .
J gene: TRBJ2-1
CDR3 protein: CASSHAQGYNEQFF
CDR3 DNA: TGCGCCAGCAGCCATGCACAGGGTTACAATGAGCAGTTCTTC

V gene: TRBV28
clone size: few
D gene: TRBD2
J gene: TRBJ2-7
CDR3 protein: CASSDAGRALLYEQYF
CDR3 DNA: TGTGCCAGCAGTGATGCGGGGAGGGCCCTCCTCTACGAGCAGTACTTC

V gene: TRBV11-2
clone size: .
D gene: .
J gene: TRBJ2-6
CDR3 protein: CASSPRQDLYSGANVLTF
CDR3 DNA: TGTGCCAGCAGCCCTCGACAGGACCTTTACTCTGGGGCCAACGTCCTGACTTTC

V gene: TRBV7-2
clone size: .
D gene: .
J gene: TRBJ1-2
CDR3 protein: CASSLESTGWEGYTF
CDR3 DNA: TGTGCCAGCAGCTTAGAATCGACGGGCTGGGAAGGCTACACCTTC

V gene: TRBV11-1
clone size: few
D gene: .
J gene: TRBJ2-7
CDR3 protein: CASRGDISYEQYF
CDR3 DNA: TGTGCCAGCAGAGGGGACATCTCCTACGAGCAGTACTTC

V gene: TRBV28
clone size: .
D gene: TRBD1
J gene: TRBJ2-1
CDR3 protein: CASSLYSGQGARNEQFF
CDR3 DNA: TGTGCCAGCAGTTTATATTCGGGACAGGGGGCGCGCAATGAGCAGTTCTTC

V gene: TRBV4-1
clone size: few
D gene: .
J gene: TRBJ1-4
CDR3 protein: CASSQEARRNEKLFF
CDR3 DNA: TGCGCCAGCAGCCAAGAAGCCCGGCGTAATGAAAAACTGTTTTTT

V gene: TRBV12-3/TRBV12-4
clone size: few
D gene: TRBD2
J gene: TRBJ2-5
CDR3 protein: CASSFKAGGLQETQYF
CDR3 DNA: TGTGCCAGCAGTTTTAAAGCGGGGGGACTCCAAGAGACCCAGTACTTC

V gene: TRBV20-1
clone size: .
D gene: TRBD2
J gene: TRBJ2-1
CDR3 protein: CSASYGRWGNEQFF
CDR3 DNA: TGCAGTGCTAGTTACGGGAGGTGGGGAAATGAGCAGTTCTTC

V gene: TRBV7-2
clone size: few
D gene: .
J gene: TRBJ2-1
CDR3 protein: CASARWVDNEQFF
CDR3 DNA: TGTGCCAGCGCTAGGTGGGTCGACAATGAGCAGTTCTTC

V gene: TRBV9
clone size: .
D gene: TRBD1
J gene: TRBJ1-2
CDR3 protein: CASSVGTGSAGYTF
CDR3 DNA: TGTGCCAGCAGCGTGGGGACAGGGAGTGCAGGGTACACCTTC

V gene: TRBV7-3
clone size: .
D gene: TRBD2
J gene: TRBJ2-3
CDR3 protein: CAGSTRDYSTQYF
CDR3 DNA: TGTGCCGGCAGCACACGGGACTACTCTACGCAGTATTTT

V gene: TRBV6-2/TRBV6-3
clone size: few
D gene: .
J gene: TRBJ1-6
CDR3 protein: CASNRPTGYSPLHF
CDR3 DNA: TGTGCCAGCAATCGACCGACAGGCTATTCACCCCTCCACTTT

V gene: TRBV4-1
clone size: many
D gene: TRBD1
J gene: TRBJ2-1
CDR3 protein: CASRPGQGAYNEQFF
CDR3 DNA: TGCGCCAGCAGACCGGGACAGGGAGCCTACAATGAGCAGTTCTTC

V gene: TRBV5-1
clone size: .
D gene: TRBD2
J gene: TRBJ2-3
CDR3 protein: CASSPISGSRTDTQYF
CDR3 DNA: TGCGCCAGCAGCCCAATTAGCGGGAGTCGAACAGATACGCAGTATTTT

V gene: TRBV24-1
clone size: few
D gene: TRBD2
J gene: TRBJ2-3
CDR3 protein: CATSDWGLAGSTDTQYF
CDR3 DNA: TGTGCCACCAGTGATTGGGGACTAGCGGGAAGCACAGATACGCAGTATTTT

V gene: TRBV6-5
clone size: .
D gene: .
J gene: TRBJ2-1
CDR3 protein: CASSYLKDNEQFF
CDR3 DNA: TGTGCCAGCAGTTACCTAAAGGACAATGAGCAGTTCTTC

V gene: TRBV2
clone size: .
D gene: .
J gene: TRBJ2-5
CDR3 protein: CASNLDGGKETQYF
CDR3 DNA: TGTGCCAGCAATCTTGATGGGGGTAAAGAGACCCAGTACTTC

V gene: TRBV7-2
clone size: once
D gene: TRBD2
J gene: TRBJ2-1
CDR3 protein: CASSRSGSIYNEQFF
CDR3 DNA: TGTGCCAGCAGCCGCAGCGGGAGCATCTACAATGAGCAGTTCTTC

V gene: TRBV6-2/TRBV6-3
clone size: .
D gene: TRBD1
J gene: TRBJ1-1
CDR3 protein: CASSPAGTANTEAFF
CDR3 DNA: TGTGCCAGCAGTCCCGCCGGGACAGCGAACACTGAAGCTTTCTTT